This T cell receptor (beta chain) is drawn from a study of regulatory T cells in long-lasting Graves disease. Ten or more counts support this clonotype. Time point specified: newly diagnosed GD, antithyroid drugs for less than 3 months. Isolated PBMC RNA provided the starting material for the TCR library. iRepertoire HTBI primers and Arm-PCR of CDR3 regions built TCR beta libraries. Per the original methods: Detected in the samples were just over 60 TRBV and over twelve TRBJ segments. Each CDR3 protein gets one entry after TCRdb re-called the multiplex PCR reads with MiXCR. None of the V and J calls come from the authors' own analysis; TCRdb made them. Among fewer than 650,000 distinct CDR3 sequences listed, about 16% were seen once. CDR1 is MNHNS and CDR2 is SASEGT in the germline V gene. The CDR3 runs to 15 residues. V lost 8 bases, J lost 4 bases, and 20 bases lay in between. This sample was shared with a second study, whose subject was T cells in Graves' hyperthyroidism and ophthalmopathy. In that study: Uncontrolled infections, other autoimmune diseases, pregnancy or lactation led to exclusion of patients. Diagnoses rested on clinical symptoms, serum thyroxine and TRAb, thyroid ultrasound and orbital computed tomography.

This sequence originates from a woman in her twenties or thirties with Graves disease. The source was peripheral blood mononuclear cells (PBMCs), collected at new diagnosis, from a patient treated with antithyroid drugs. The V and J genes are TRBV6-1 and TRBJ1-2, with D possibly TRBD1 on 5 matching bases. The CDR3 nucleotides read TGTGCCAGCTCCCAAAGCCCCTCCGGGGGCTATGGCTACACCTTC. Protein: CASSQSPSGGYGYTF.